The clone carrying this T cell receptor (beta chain) was seen only a few times. In the study's own analysis: By means of reference gene primer amplification, nucleated cell counts were estimated. The data were produced by immunoSEQ multiplex PCR, yet TCRdb's version contains in-frame clones alone and is incomplete. The V and J calls and clone size come from that table; D and trimming were worked out from the DNA. The sample contains 140,000 to 150,000 clones, over 70% of which appear only once. Trimming left V 4 bases short and J 5 bases short, with 20 bases between. The CDR3 loop spans 16 amino acids. Germline-derived CDR1 and CDR2 are LGHDT and YNNKEL (reference sequence). This entry belongs to a study of blood T cell repertoires in COVID-19. Study-wide background: COVID-19 samples, acute and convalescent, were from the United States, Italy and Spain. From T cells, B-cell-depleted T cells, or PBMCs came the material, which was cDNA or gDNA.

The V gene is TRBV3-1 (or the pseudogene TRBV3-2), the J gene TRBJ2-5; weak D call: TRBD1 (6 bases). Sequencing input: peripheral blood. The receptor was derived from a woman aged 60-70 years with acute or convalescent COVID-19. CDR3 region: CASSLLPDRPRETQYF. The CDR3 DNA follows: TGTGCCAGCAGCCTGCTCCCAGACAGGCCGCGGGAGACCCAGTACTTC.